This T cell receptor (beta chain) was retrieved from a study of cytomegalovirus exposure and HLA in healthy donors. CDR1 LGHNA and CDR2 YSLEER come from the germline V gene. V shed 5 bases and J 7 bases; nucleotides not matched to a gene: 13. The length of the CDR3 is 16 residues. Study-wide results and limits: Later, TCR association rates were found to vary by HLA locus, highest for DRB1 and lowest for HLA-C. It was confirmed in vitro that a few of the CMV-associated chains were specific for CMV antigens.

Vbeta (60) and Jbeta (13) primers were used in the PCR. Libraries were prepared by immunoSEQ multiplex PCR; TCRdb keeps only in-frame clonotypes and omits some of them. The table shows roughly 150,000 clones, with roughly 81% occurring only once. This clone has a handful of counts. Its antigen is as yet unknown. The receptor was derived from a woman in her late teens or twenties in good health and CMV-seronegative. This chain uses TRBV4-3 with TRBJ1-4; 7 bases map to TRBD1. Sample: PBMCs. The CDR3 sequence: CASSGHDGTAGEKLFF. CDR3 in DNA: TGCGCCAGCAGCGGACATGACGGGACAGCGGGTGAAAAACTGTTTTTT.